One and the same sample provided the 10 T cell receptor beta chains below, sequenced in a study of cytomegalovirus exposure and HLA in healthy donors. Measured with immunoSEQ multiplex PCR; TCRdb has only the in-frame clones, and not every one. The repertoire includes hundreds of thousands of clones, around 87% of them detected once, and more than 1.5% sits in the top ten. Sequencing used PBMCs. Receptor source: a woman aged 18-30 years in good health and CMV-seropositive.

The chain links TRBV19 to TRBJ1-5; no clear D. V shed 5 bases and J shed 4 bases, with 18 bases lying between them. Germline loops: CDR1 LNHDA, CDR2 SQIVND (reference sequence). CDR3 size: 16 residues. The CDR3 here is CASSSGTGRRNQPQHF. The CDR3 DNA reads TGTGCCAGTAGTTCGGGAACGGGAAGGCGAAATCAGCCCCAGCATTTT.

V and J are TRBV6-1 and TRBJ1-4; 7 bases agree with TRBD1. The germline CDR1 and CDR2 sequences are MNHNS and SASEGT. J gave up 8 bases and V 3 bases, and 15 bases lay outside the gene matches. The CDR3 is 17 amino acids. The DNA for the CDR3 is TGTGCCAGCAGTGACACGACGAGAACAGGGGTCATGGAAAAACTGTTTTTT. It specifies CASSDTTRTGVMEKLFF.

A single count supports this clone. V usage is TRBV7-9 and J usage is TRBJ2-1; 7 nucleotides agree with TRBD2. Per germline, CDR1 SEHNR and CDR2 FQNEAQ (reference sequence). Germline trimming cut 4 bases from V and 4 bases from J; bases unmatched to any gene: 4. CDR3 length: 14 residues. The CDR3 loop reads CASSSLAAYNEQFF. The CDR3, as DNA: TGTGCCAGCAGCTCTCTAGCGGCTTACAATGAGCAGTTCTTC. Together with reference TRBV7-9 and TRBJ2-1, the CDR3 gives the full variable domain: DTGVSQNPRHKITKRGQNVTFRCDPISEHNRLYWYRQTLGQGPEFLTYFQNEAQLEKSRLLSDRFSAERPKGSFSTLEIQRTEQGDSAMYLCASSSLAAYNEQFFGPGTRLTVL.

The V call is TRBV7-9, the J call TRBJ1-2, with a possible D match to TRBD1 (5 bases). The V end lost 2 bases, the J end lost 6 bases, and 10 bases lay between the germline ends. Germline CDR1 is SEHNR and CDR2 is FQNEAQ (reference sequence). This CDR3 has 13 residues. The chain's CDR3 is CASSLQGEDGYTF. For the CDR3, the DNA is TGTGCCAGCAGCTTACAAGGGGAGGATGGCTACACCTTC.

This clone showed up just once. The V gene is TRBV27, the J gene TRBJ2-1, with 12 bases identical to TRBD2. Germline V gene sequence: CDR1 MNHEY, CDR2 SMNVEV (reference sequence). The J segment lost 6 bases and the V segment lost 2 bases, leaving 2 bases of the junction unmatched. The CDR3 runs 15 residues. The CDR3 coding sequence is TGTGCCAGCAGTTTAGGGGGACTAGCGGGCAATGAGCAGTTCTTC. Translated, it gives CASSLGGLAGNEQFF.

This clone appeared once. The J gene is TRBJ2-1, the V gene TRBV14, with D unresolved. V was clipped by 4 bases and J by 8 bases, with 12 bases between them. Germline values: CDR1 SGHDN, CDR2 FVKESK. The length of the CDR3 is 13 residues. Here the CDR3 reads CASSLLSTYEQFF. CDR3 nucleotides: TGTGCCAGCAGCCTACTGAGCACGTATGAGCAGTTCTTC.

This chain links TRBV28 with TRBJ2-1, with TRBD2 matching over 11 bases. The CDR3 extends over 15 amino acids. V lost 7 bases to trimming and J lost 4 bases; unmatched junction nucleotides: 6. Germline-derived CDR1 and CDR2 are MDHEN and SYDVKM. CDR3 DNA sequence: TGTGCCAGCACCTCCGGGACTAGCGGTTACAATGAGCAGTTCTTC. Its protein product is CASTSGTSGYNEQFF.

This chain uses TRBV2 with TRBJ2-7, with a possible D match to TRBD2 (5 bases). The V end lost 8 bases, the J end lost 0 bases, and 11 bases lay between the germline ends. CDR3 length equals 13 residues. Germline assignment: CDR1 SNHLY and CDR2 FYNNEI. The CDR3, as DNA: TGTGCCAGCGGGGAGCGGCCCTCCTACGAGCAGTACTTC. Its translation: CASGERPSYEQYF.

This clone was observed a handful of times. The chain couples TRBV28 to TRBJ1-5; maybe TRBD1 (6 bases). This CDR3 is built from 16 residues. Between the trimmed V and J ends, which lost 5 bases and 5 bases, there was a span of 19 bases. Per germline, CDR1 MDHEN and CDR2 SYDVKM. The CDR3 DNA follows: TGTGCCAGCAGTACGAGAGTTTGGGAGGGGGATCAGCCCCAGCATTTT. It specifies CASSTRVWEGDQPQHF. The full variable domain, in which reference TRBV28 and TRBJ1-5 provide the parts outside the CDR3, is DVKVTQSSRYLVKRTGEKVFLECVQDMDHENMFWYRQDPGLGLRLIYFSYDVKMKEKGDIPEGYSVSREKKERFSLILESASTNQTSMYLCASSTRVWEGDQPQHFGDGTRLSIL.

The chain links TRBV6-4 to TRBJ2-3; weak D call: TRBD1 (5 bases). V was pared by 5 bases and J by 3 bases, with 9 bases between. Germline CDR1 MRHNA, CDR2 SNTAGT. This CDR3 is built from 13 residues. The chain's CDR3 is CASSRTPTDTQYF. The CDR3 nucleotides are TGTGCCAGCAGTCGGACACCAACAGATACGCAGTATTTT.